The 19 T cell receptor beta chains given below trace back to one sample, sequenced in a study of cytomegalovirus exposure and HLA in healthy donors. Primers for the PCR totalled 60 Vbeta and 13 Jbeta. Only in-frame clones appear in the TCRdb table, and some are missing; sequencing was by immunoSEQ multiplex PCR. The data show more than 75,000 clones, with roughly 72% seen just once and about 6.2% held by the top ten. Specimen: PBMCs. These receptors were collected from a woman in her forties or fifties in good health and CMV-seropositive.

The chain combines TRBV6-6 with TRBJ1-1; possible D gene TRBD1, 5 bases. Trimming stripped 6 bases from V and 6 bases from J, with 17 bases between. This CDR3 has 14 amino acids. Per the germline V gene, CDR1 is MNHNY and CDR2 is SVGAGI (reference sequence). The CDR3 sequence is CASRDSKQISEAFF. The CDR3 nucleotides read TGTGCCAGCAGAGACAGTAAACAGATCTCTGAAGCTTTCTTT.

The chain carries TRBV28 and TRBJ1-5; unclear D gene. The length of the CDR3 is 12 residues. Trimming removed 7 bases from V and 2 bases from J, with 6 bases in between. Germline V CDR1 and CDR2: MDHEN, SYDVKM. The CDR3 nucleotides are TGTGCCAGCACATCAGGCAATCAGCCCCAGCATTTT. Amino acids: CASTSGNQPQHF.

This clone was seen more than once but under ten times. This chain joins TRBV5-4 and TRBJ1-4; D is uncertain. Germline assignment: CDR1 SGHNT and CDR2 YYREEE (reference sequence). The CDR3 runs to 14 residues. V was trimmed by 2 bases and J by 7 bases, leaving 12 bases between them. The CDR3 sequence is CASSLGGRVEKLFF. CDR3 coding DNA: TGTGCCAGCAGCTTAGGAGGGCGGGTTGAAAAACTGTTTTTT.

This sequence joins TRBV9 and TRBJ2-7; 9 bases line up with TRBD2. The CDR3 consists of 16 residues. Germline assignment: CDR1 SGDLS and CDR2 YYNGEE. V shed 2 bases, J shed 3 bases, and the junction held 9 bases outside the gene matches. In nucleotides, the CDR3 is TGTGCCAGCAGCGTTAATAGCGGGAGAAGCCTCTACGAGCAGTACTTC. Amino acids: CASSVNSGRSLYEQYF.

The rearrangement joins TRBV30 to TRBJ2-5; the D gene is possibly TRBD1 (5 bases). Germline loops: CDR1 GTSNPN, CDR2 SVGIG (reference sequence). The germline V and J ends were trimmed by 0 bases and 5 bases, with 10 bases remaining between them. The CDR3 runs to 13 residues. CDR3: CAWSVQDGETQYF. The CDR3 region has the DNA TGTGCCTGGAGTGTACAGGACGGGGAGACCCAGTACTTC.

The chain joins TRBV30 to TRBJ2-1, with D perhaps matching TRBD2 (6 bases). The CDR3 consists of 10 residues. V was shortened by 5 bases and J by 10 bases, with 9 bases between the two germline ends. Germline CDR1 and CDR2: GTSNPN and SVGIG (reference sequence). CDR3 bases: TGTGCCTGGGGGACTGGGGAGCAGTTCTTC. Its protein product is CAWGTGEQFF.

The V gene is TRBV4-1, the J gene TRBJ1-2, with 8 bases fitting TRBD1. V lost 1 base, J lost 7 bases, and 2 bases stayed unmatched. There are 13 residues in the CDR3. Germline V gene lookup returns CDR1 MGHRA and CDR2 YSYEKL. The CDR3 nucleotides are TGCGCCAGCAGCCAAGCCGACAGGGGTGGCTACACCTTC. It translates to CASSQADRGGYTF.

This rearrangement joins TRBV7-3 to TRBJ2-1; maybe TRBD2 (5 bases). Germline values: CDR1 SGHTA, CDR2 FQGTGA. Trimming took 6 bases from V and 5 from J, leaving 14 bases between them. The CDR3 has 14 amino acids. The CDR3 DNA reads TGTGCCAGCAGTAGGACCGGGATGGACAATGAGCAGTTCTTC. Protein product: CASSRTGMDNEQFF.

The chain uses TRBV5-1 and TRBJ2-7, with TRBD2 matching over 14 bases. J lost 7 bases, V lost 3 bases, and 6 bases had no gene match. Germline CDR1 is SGHRS and CDR2 is YFSETQ. The CDR3 sequence is 15 residues long. The CDR3 DNA follows: TGCGCCAGCAGCTCCGGGACTAGCGGGAGTCGAGAGCAGTACTTC. It codes for CASSSGTSGSREQYF.

The rearrangement uses TRBV20-1 and TRBJ2-7; D unclear. The CDR3 totals 11 residues. Germline-derived CDR1 and CDR2 are DFQATT and SNEGSKA (reference sequence). V lost 5 bases, J lost 2 bases, and 7 bases lay in between. The CDR3 DNA reads as TGCAGTGCTCTAGTCGCCTACGAGCAGTACTTC. Protein sequence: CSALVAYEQYF.

V is TRBV30 and J is TRBJ2-1; D unclear. The CDR3 runs to 11 residues. Trimming took 1 base from V and 7 from J, leaving 5 bases between them. The germline V gene has CDR1 GTSNPN and CDR2 SVGIG (reference sequence). CDR3 in amino acids: CAWSALNEQFF. CDR3 DNA: TGTGCCTGGAGTGCCTTGAATGAGCAGTTCTTC. Variable domain in full (rest from reference TRBV30 and TRBJ2-1): SQTIHQWPATLVQPVGSPLSLECTVEGTSNPNLYWYRQAAGRGLQLLFYSVGIGQISSEVPQNLSASRPQDRQFILSSKKLLLSDSGFYLCAWSALNEQFFGPGTRLTVL.

The rearrangement links TRBV29-1 to TRBJ1-3; a weak D match, TRBD1 (6 bases). V dropped 8 bases and J dropped 0 bases, with 11 bases sitting between them. Looked up from germline, CDR1 is SQVTM and CDR2 is ANQGSEA. The CDR3 is 13 amino acids. The DNA for the CDR3 is TGCAGCATTGGACAGAGCTCTGGAAACACCATATATTTT. The encoded protein is CSIGQSSGNTIYF.

The V call is TRBV4-1, the J call TRBJ2-1; 8 positions match TRBD2. J lost 7 bases, V lost 1 base, and 12 bases had no gene match. The CDR3 extends over 17 amino acids. Germline assignment: CDR1 MGHRA and CDR2 YSYEKL. The CDR3 spells CASSQVFAAGDENEQFF. In nucleotides, the CDR3 is TGCGCCAGCAGCCAAGTATTTGCAGCGGGAGATGAAAATGAGCAGTTCTTC.

The chain has TRBV7-9 and TRBJ2-3; D not certain. V shed 6 bases and J shed 2 bases, with 3 bases lying between them. CDR3 size: 11 residues. Germline CDR1 and CDR2: SEHNR and FQNEAQ (reference sequence). The CDR3 DNA follows: TGTGCCAGCAGATACACAGATACGCAGTATTTT. Amino acid sequence: CASRYTDTQYF. Supplemented by reference TRBV7-9 and TRBJ2-3, the full variable domain reads DTGVSQNPRHKITKRGQNVTFRCDPISEHNRLYWYRQTLGQGPEFLTYFQNEAQLEKSRLLSDRFSAERPKGSFSTLEIQRTEQGDSAMYLCASRYTDTQYFGPGTRLTVL.

The sample holds a few counts of this clone. The chain combines TRBV19 with TRBJ1-5; D might be TRBD1 (6 bases). Trimming took off 3 bases at V and 5 bases at J, with 8 bases between the two ends. The CDR3 runs 13 residues. Germline-derived CDR1 and CDR2 are LNHDA and SQIVND (reference sequence). CDR3 amino acids: CASSISGDQPQHF. The CDR3 DNA follows: TGTGCCAGTAGTATTTCAGGGGATCAGCCCCAGCATTTT.

The V gene is TRBV9, the J gene TRBJ1-3; 9 nucleotides align to TRBD1. V dropped 0 bases and J dropped 4; count of bases not matched to a gene: 8. The CDR3 length is 17 residues. Germline CDR1 and CDR2: SGDLS and YYNGEE. CDR3 bases: TGTGCCAGCAGCGTAGAAGCCGGGACAGGGCCCGGAAACACCATATATTTT. Translating gives CASSVEAGTGPGNTIYF.

The J gene is TRBJ2-1, the V gene TRBV5-6, with 9 bases aligning to TRBD1. In germline, CDR1 is SGHDT, CDR2 YYEEEE. J was trimmed by 7 bases and V by 1 base; bases with no gene match: 9. This CDR3 contains 16 residues. CDR3 loop: CASSLLRGTGINEQFF. The CDR3 DNA reads as TGTGCCAGCAGCTTGCTACGGGGGACAGGGATAAATGAGCAGTTCTTC.

The chain uses TRBV9 and TRBJ2-1; TRBD2 aligns across 9 bases. The CDR3 totals 16 residues. Germline V gene sequence: CDR1 SGDLS, CDR2 YYNGEE. Losses at the gene ends were 1 base for V and 5 bases for J; bases not matched to a gene: 7. CDR3 in DNA: TGTGCCAGCAGCGTAACAACTTTAGCGGGAGACAATGAGCAGTTCTTC. Its protein product is CASSVTTLAGDNEQFF.

This chain joins TRBV6-1 and TRBJ2-3; perhaps TRBD2 as D (6 bases). The V end lost 4 bases, the J end lost 2 bases, and 7 bases lay between the germline ends. Germline lookup yields CDR1 MNHNS and CDR2 SASEGT. The CDR3 consists of 13 residues. The CDR3 DNA is TGTGCCAGCAGTGGCGGGGACACAGATACGCAGTATTTT. Translated: CASSGGDTDTQYF.